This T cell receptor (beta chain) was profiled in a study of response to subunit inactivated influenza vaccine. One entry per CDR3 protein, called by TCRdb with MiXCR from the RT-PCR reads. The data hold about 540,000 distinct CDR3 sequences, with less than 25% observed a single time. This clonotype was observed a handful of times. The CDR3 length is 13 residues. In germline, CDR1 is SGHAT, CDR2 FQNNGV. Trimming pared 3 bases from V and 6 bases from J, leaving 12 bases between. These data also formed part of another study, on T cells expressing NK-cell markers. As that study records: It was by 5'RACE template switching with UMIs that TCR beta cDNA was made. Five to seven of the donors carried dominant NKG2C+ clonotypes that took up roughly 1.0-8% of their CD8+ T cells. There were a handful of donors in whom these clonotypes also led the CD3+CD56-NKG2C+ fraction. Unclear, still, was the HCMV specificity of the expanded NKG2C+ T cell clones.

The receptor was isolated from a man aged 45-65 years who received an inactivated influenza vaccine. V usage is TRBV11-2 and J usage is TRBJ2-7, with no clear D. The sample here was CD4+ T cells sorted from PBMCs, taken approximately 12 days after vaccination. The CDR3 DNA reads TGTGCCAGCAGCTTTCAACTCGGCTCCGAGCAGTACTTC. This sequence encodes CASSFQLGSEQYF.